A single sample is the source of the 32 T cell receptor beta chains below, sequenced in a study of blood T cell repertoires in COVID-19. The data were produced by immunoSEQ multiplex PCR, yet TCRdb's version contains in-frame clones alone and is incomplete. The sample lists 85,000 to 120,000 clones, roughly two thirds seen once, with 0.9% in the top ten. The sequenced sample consisted of peripheral blood. All receptors come from a human donor with acute or convalescent COVID-19. The donor label of this sample is uncertain.

This chain links TRBV7-2 with TRBJ2-7; 7 bases fit TRBD1. Germline trimming cut 5 bases from V and 7 bases from J; bases unmatched to any gene: 8. Germline V gene sequence: CDR1 SGHTA, CDR2 FQGNSA. The CDR3 extends over 13 amino acids. CDR3: CASSTYRGLEQYV. The DNA for the CDR3 is TGTGCCAGCAGCACTTACAGGGGTTTAGAGCAGTACGTC.

The chain recombines TRBV5-8 with TRBJ2-3; no clear D gene. Germline CDR1 reads SGHTS; CDR2 reads YDEGEE. V was cut by 0 bases and J by 2 bases, with 13 bases left in between. The CDR3 contains 16 residues. CDR3: CASSLAGFLPTDTQYF. CDR3 coding DNA: TGTGCCAGCAGCTTGGCGGGTTTCCTACCCACAGATACGCAGTATTTT.

The CDR3 DNA is TGCGCCAGTACCCGGGACAGAACGAACACCGGGGAGCTGTTTTTT. Translation: CASTRDRTNTGELFF. The V call is TRBV5-1, the J call TRBJ2-2; 7 nucleotides line up with TRBD1. In germline, CDR1 is SGHRS, CDR2 YFSETQ. V trimming: 8 bases; J trimming: 0 bases; junction bases outside the gene matches: 7. CDR3 length: 15 amino acids.

This clone occurred a few times. The gene calls are TRBV19 and TRBJ1-5; 10 bases are shared with TRBD1. Germline V gene lookup returns CDR1 LNHDA and CDR2 SQIVND (reference sequence). This CDR3 region has 15 residues. The junction had 10 bases not matched to a gene; V was cut back by 8 bases and J by 6 bases. The CDR3 coding sequence is TGTGCCAGTGCGGCTCTGCGGGACAGGGGTCAGCCCCAGCATTTT. Translating it yields CASAALRDRGQPQHF. The variable domain in full, with the rest retrieved from reference TRBV19 and TRBJ1-5, is DGGITQSPKYLFRKEGQNVTLSCEQNLNHDAMYWYRQDPGQGLRLIYYSQIVNDFQKGDIAEGYSVSREKKESFPLTVTSAQKNPTAFYLCASAALRDRGQPQHFGDGTRLSIL.

The V call is TRBV5-8, the J call TRBJ2-2, with D tentatively TRBD1 (5 bases). CDR1 SGHTS and CDR2 YDEGEE come from the germline V gene. Trimming cost V 4 bases and J 8 bases, with 12 bases left between them. This CDR3 comprises 13 residues. The CDR3 region is CASSPRPGGELFF. The DNA of the CDR3 is TGTGCCAGCAGCCCTAGACCAGGGGGGGAGCTGTTTTTT.

The table lists this clone with a count of one. The rearrangement links TRBV7-2 to TRBJ2-5; D remains ambiguous. Trimming stripped 0 bases from V and 7 bases from J, with 12 bases between. CDR1 is SGHTA, CDR2 FQGNSA, per germline. This CDR3 is 14 amino acids long. CDR3 DNA sequence: TGTGCCAGCAGCTTAGCTCTGCGAGATGGGACCCAGTACTTC. Translated: CASSLALRDGTQYF. The full variable domain, completed using reference TRBV7-2 and TRBJ2-5, is GAGVSQSPSNKVTEKGKDVELRCDPISGHTALYWYRQSLGQGLEFLIYFQGNSAPDKSGLPSDRFSAERTGGSVSTLTIQRTQQEDSAVYLCASSLALRDGTQYFGPGTRLLVL.

This chain links TRBV7-2 with TRBJ1-4; 11 bases match TRBD1. CDR1 and CDR2 (germline): SGHTA, FQGNSA. V shed 0 bases and J 7 bases; nucleotides not matched to a gene: 4. CDR3 length: 16 residues. The CDR3 protein is CASSLARGQGGEKLFF. For the CDR3, the DNA is TGTGCCAGCAGCTTAGCGAGGGGACAGGGGGGTGAAAAACTGTTTTTT.

CDR3 DNA sequence: TGTGCCAGCAGCCAAACGGACAGCTTGGAGCAGTACGTC. Amino acids: CASSQTDSLEQYV. The V call is TRBV12-3 or TRBV12-4, the J call TRBJ2-7, with TRBD1 as a possible D gene (6 bases). The CDR3 covers 13 residues. Between the trimmed V and J ends, which lost 6 bases and 7 bases, there was a span of 16 bases.

The chain couples TRBV28 to TRBJ1-2, with D maybe TRBD1 (6 bases). The length of the CDR3 is 16 residues. CDR1 is MDHEN and CDR2 is SYDVKM in the germline V gene. The V and J ends lost 6 bases and 0 bases respectively, with 17 bases between them. Written as DNA, the CDR3 is TGTGCCAGCAGCGAAACGCCCAGGGGAGCTAACTATGGCTACACCTTC. The encoded protein is CASSETPRGANYGYTF.

V usage is TRBV2 and J usage is TRBJ1-1, with D possibly matching TRBD1 (5 bases). The V gene's germline CDR1 is SNHLY and CDR2 FYNNEI. The CDR3 is 13 amino acids. V gave up 6 bases and J gave up 5 bases, with 13 bases separating them. CDR3 DNA: TGTGCCAGCAGGCCAATCCGACAGACTGAAGCTTTCTTT. Translating it yields CASRPIRQTEAFF. The complete variable domain, with remaining parts taken from reference TRBV2 and TRBJ1-1, reads EPEVTQTPSHQVTQMGQEVILRCVPISNHLYFYWYRQILGQKVEFLVSFYNNEISEKSEIFDDQFSVERPDGSNFTLKIRSTKLEDSAMYFCASRPIRQTEAFFGQGTRLTVV.

The J gene is TRBJ2-5, the V gene TRBV28, with a possible D match to TRBD1 (6 bases). Germline assignment: CDR1 MDHEN and CDR2 SYDVKM. CDR3 length: 12 residues. V was cut by 6 bases and J by 4 bases, with 9 bases left in between. The CDR3 DNA follows: TGTGCCAGCAGGGGGGCGGGAGAGACCCAGTACTTC. Translation gives CASRGAGETQYF.

The V and J genes are TRBV5-1 and TRBJ1-1; tentatively, D is TRBD1 (5 bases). The V gene's germline CDR1 is SGHRS and CDR2 YFSETQ. Trimming took off 4 bases at V and 1 base at J, with 14 bases between the two ends. The CDR3 runs to 15 residues. In DNA, the CDR3 is TGCGCCAGCAGCGCCCAACAGGCCGCGAACACTGAAGCTTTCTTT. Amino acid sequence: CASSAQQAANTEAFF.

The rearrangement links TRBV5-1 to TRBJ2-2; a possible D gene is TRBD2 (6 bases). The CDR3 loop spans 16 amino acids. Trimming took off 0 bases at V and 1 base at J, with 10 bases between the two ends. Germline V gene data show CDR1 as SGHRS and CDR2 as YFSETQ. The CDR3 bases are TGCGCCAGCAGCTTGGAGGGGACTCGGAACACCGGGGAGCTGTTTTTT. It encodes CASSLEGTRNTGELFF.

The chain combines TRBV6-5 with TRBJ2-1, with 13 bases aligning to TRBD2. V gave up 7 bases and J gave up 9 bases; unmatched junction bases: 9. The germline V gene encodes CDR1 MNHEY and CDR2 SVGAGI. This CDR3 comprises 15 residues. CDR3 residues: CASIVGLAGVGEQFF. CDR3 DNA: TGTGCCAGCATAGTCGGACTAGCGGGGGTGGGTGAGCAGTTCTTC.

The J gene is TRBJ1-1, the V gene TRBV23-1; the D gene is possibly TRBD1 (5 bases). TRBV23-1 is an ORF, with its function uncertain. The CDR3 spans 17 residues. Trimming cost V 0 bases and J 1 base, with 15 bases left between them. CDR3: CASSQSQGAGSNTEAFF. In DNA form, the CDR3 reads TGCGCCAGCAGTCAATCGCAAGGGGCGGGGTCGAACACTGAAGCTTTCTTT.

The genes are TRBV9 and TRBJ1-6, with D tentatively TRBD1 (5 bases). V shed 1 base and J shed 0 bases, with 5 bases lying between them. This CDR3 is 15 amino acids long. The germline CDR1 and CDR2 sequences are SGDLS and YYNGEE. CDR3 in DNA: TGTGCCAGCAGCGTACAGGGCTCCTATAATTCACCCCTCCACTTT. Amino acids: CASSVQGSYNSPLHF.

J is TRBJ1-4 and V is TRBV11-2, with TRBD1 matching 8 bases. V lost 3 bases to trimming and J lost 4 bases; unmatched junction nucleotides: 4. The CDR3 has 15 residues. Germline CDR1 is SGHAT and CDR2 is FQNNGV. CDR3 sequence reads: CASSFRTGSNEKLFF. CDR3 nucleotides: TGTGCCAGCAGCTTCCGGACAGGGAGTAATGAAAAACTGTTTTTT.

The chain couples TRBV3-1 (or the pseudogene TRBV3-2) to TRBJ1-2; a weak D match, TRBD1 (6 bases). This CDR3 spans 16 amino acids. CDR1 and CDR2 from the germline V gene are LGHDT and YNNKEL (reference sequence). With 3 bases removed from V and 3 bases from J, the gap between germline ends came to 17 bases. CDR3 nucleotides: TGTGCCAGCAGCCATTGGGGGCAACTAGCGGACTATGGCTACACCTTC. Protein sequence: CASSHWGQLADYGYTF.

V and J are TRBV5-1 and TRBJ2-3, with TRBD2 as a possible D gene (5 bases). Germline assignment: CDR1 SGHRS and CDR2 YFSETQ. Deletions cut 0 bases from V and 2 bases from J, with 10 bases between. This CDR3 spans 15 amino acids. CDR3: CASSLAGKTTDTQYF. The CDR3 DNA sequence: TGCGCCAGCAGCTTGGCGGGGAAAACCACAGATACGCAGTATTTT.

V gene TRBV12-5 combines with J gene TRBJ1-1, with unresolved D. The V end lost 5 bases, the J end lost 4 bases, and 11 bases lay between the germline ends. CDR1 is LGHNT, CDR2 FRNRAP, per germline. CDR3 length: 13 residues. CDR3 nucleotides: TGTGCTAGTGGTCAGGCCCAAGGCACTGAAGCTTTCTTT. It codes for CASGQAQGTEAFF.

This clone appeared a single time. This chain joins TRBV7-2 and TRBJ1-4; D gene ambiguous. Germline CDR1 SGHTA, CDR2 FQGNSA. CDR3 length: 14 residues. Trimming took 5 bases from V and 8 from J, leaving 15 bases between them. The CDR3 DNA reads TGTGCCAGCAGCCCCCGGTCGGGTGGAGAAAAACTGTTTTTT. Translated: CASSPRSGGEKLFF.

The chain joins TRBV3-1 (or the pseudogene TRBV3-2) to TRBJ1-2; the match to TRBD1 covers 8 bases. Unmatched junction bases numbered 5, after V lost 3 bases and J lost 2 bases. Looked up from germline, CDR1 is LGHDT and CDR2 is YNNKEL (reference sequence). The CDR3 is made up of 15 amino acids. CDR3 bases: TGTGCCAGCAGCCACAGGCAGGGGGCGAACTATGGCTACACCTTC. It encodes CASSHRQGANYGYTF.

This clone showed up just a few times. The V and J genes are TRBV5-1 and TRBJ1-1, with 7 bases lining up with TRBD1. V shed 4 bases and J 4 bases; nucleotides not matched to a gene: 10. This CDR3 is 15 amino acids long. The germline gives CDR1 SGHRS, CDR2 YFSETQ. The chain's CDR3 is CASSTDLTGATEAFF. CDR3 DNA sequence: TGCGCCAGCAGCACGGACCTAACAGGGGCCACTGAAGCTTTCTTT.

This clone was seen more than once but under ten times. This chain links TRBV14 with TRBJ1-6; D gene ambiguous. The germline V gene encodes CDR1 SGHDN and CDR2 FVKESK. The CDR3 extends over 15 amino acids. Trimming stripped 4 bases from V and 7 bases from J, with 14 bases between. CDR3 sequence: CASSPSRLMNSPLHF. In nucleotides, the CDR3 is TGTGCCAGCAGCCCGAGTAGACTGATGAATTCACCCCTCCACTTT.

The chain couples TRBV15 to TRBJ2-7; D is perhaps TRBD2 (5 bases). CDR3 size: 14 residues. Germline V gene lookup returns CDR1 LNHNV and CDR2 YYDKDF (reference sequence). V lost 0 bases to trimming and J lost 3 bases, with 9 bases between them. CDR3 sequence (DNA): TGTGCCACCAGCAGAGAGGACGGGAACTACGAGCAGTACTTC. This translates into CATSREDGNYEQYF.

The J gene is TRBJ1-4, the V gene TRBV5-5, with D unresolved. V lost 4 bases, J lost 10 bases, and 20 bases lay in between. There are 15 residues in the CDR3. Germline V CDR1 and CDR2: SGHKS, YYEKEE (reference sequence). CDR3 amino acids: CASSDLGLGRGKLFF. In nucleotides, the CDR3 is TGTGCCAGCAGCGACCTTGGGCTCGGGAGAGGAAAACTGTTTTTT.

This chain joins TRBV9 and TRBJ1-1; 8 bases are shared with TRBD1. In germline, CDR1 is SGDLS, CDR2 YYNGEE. The CDR3 sequence is 14 residues long. Germline trimming cut 3 bases from V and 1 base from J; bases unmatched to any gene: 2. This CDR3 reads CASSAQGANTEAFF. The CDR3, as DNA: TGTGCCAGCAGCGCGCAGGGGGCGAACACTGAAGCTTTCTTT.

This clone was picked up many times. This specimen includes other DNA sequences encoding the same CDR3. This chain connects TRBV4-2 to TRBJ1-6; the D gene is possibly TRBD1 (6 bases). Germline V gives CDR1 LGHNA, CDR2 YNFKEQ. There are 16 residues in the CDR3. With 0 bases removed from V and 4 bases from J, the gap between germline ends came to 10 bases. CDR3 coding DNA: TGTGCCAGCAGCCAAGACCTAGGGGGATATAATTCACCCCTCCACTTT. Its translation: CASSQDLGGYNSPLHF.

The chain uses TRBV4-1 and TRBJ2-3; 7 bases align to TRBD1. The CDR3 has 14 amino acids. The V and J ends lost 3 bases and 2 bases, in that order; junction bases with no gene match: 2. Germline assignment: CDR1 MGHRA and CDR2 YSYEKL. The CDR3 sequence: CASSHDRATDTQYF. DNA of the CDR3: TGCGCCAGCAGCCATGACAGGGCCACAGATACGCAGTATTTT.

V is TRBV2 and J is TRBJ2-2; TRBD1 might be the D (5 bases). The ends were cut back, 5 bases at V and 8 bases at J, with 15 bases in the middle. This CDR3 comprises 14 residues. Germline CDR1 and CDR2: SNHLY and FYNNEI. CDR3 region: CASSKNGQGGELFF. As DNA, the CDR3 is TGTGCCAGCAGTAAAAATGGGCAGGGAGGGGAGCTGTTTTTT.

The rearrangement uses TRBV14 and TRBJ2-7, with D maybe TRBD1 (6 bases). Trimming took 4 bases from V and 6 from J, leaving 13 bases between them. There are 13 residues in the CDR3. CDR1 and CDR2 from the germline V gene are SGHDN and FVKESK. CDR3 nucleotide sequence: TGTGCCAGCAGCCTACAGGGTAGAGGCGAGCAGTACTTC. This gives the protein CASSLQGRGEQYF.

The J gene is TRBJ2-2, the V gene TRBV19; a possible D gene is TRBD2 (6 bases). CDR1 and CDR2 (germline): LNHDA, SQIVND (reference sequence). This CDR3 comprises 15 residues. Trimming took off 7 bases at V and 4 bases at J, with 16 bases between the two ends. CDR3 loop: CASTWRGRGTGELFF. CDR3 nucleotide sequence: TGTGCCAGTACCTGGCGGGGCCGGGGCACCGGGGAGCTGTTTTTT.